This entry lists 4 T cell receptor beta chains sequenced from one sample in a study of T-cell memory formation after mild COVID-19. Via MiXCR, TCRdb re-called the 5' RACE reads, giving one row per CDR3 protein. Of fewer than 250,000 distinct CDR3 sequences in the sample, around 19% were seen once. The sequencing sample was made of PBMCs or a T cell subset sorted from them (not recorded which). The receptors come from an adult woman who had mild COVID-19 (a few samples of this study predate the infection). Cell type and time point are not known.

The chain is built from TRBV29-1 and TRBJ2-3, with 11 bases aligning to TRBD2. This CDR3 is built from 14 residues. Germline-derived CDR1 and CDR2 are SQVTM and ANQGSEA. V dropped 6 bases and J dropped 6; count of bases not matched to a gene: 8. The CDR3 here is CSVQTSGVGDTQYF. The CDR3 bases are TGCAGCGTCCAGACTAGCGGGGTAGGGGATACGCAGTATTTT.

The genes are TRBV9 and TRBJ2-1; 13 nucleotides line up with TRBD2. Germline V gene data show CDR1 as SGDLS and CDR2 as YYNGEE. CDR3 length: 16 amino acids. Trimming removed 4 bases from V and 2 bases from J; junction bases left unmatched: 3. CDR3 sequence reads: CASSKTSGGAYNEQFF. CDR3 coding DNA: TGTGCCAGCAGCAAAACTAGCGGGGGGGCCTACAATGAGCAGTTCTTC.

This chain links TRBV20-1 with TRBJ1-4; the D is unclear. Germline CDR1 and CDR2: DFQATT and SNEGSKA (reference sequence). The CDR3 runs to 14 residues. Trimming pared 0 bases from V and 4 bases from J, leaving 9 bases between. The CDR3 DNA is TGCAGTGCTAGAGATTTGAGGGTTAATGAAAAACTGTTTTTT. This gives the protein CSARDLRVNEKLFF.

This clonotype occurred a few times. The V and J genes are TRBV4-2 and TRBJ2-5, with D hard to call. Germline values: CDR1 LGHNA, CDR2 YNFKEQ. V was pared by 1 base and J by 3 bases, with 12 bases between. The CDR3 sequence is 15 residues long. The DNA of the CDR3 is TGTGCCAGCAGCCAAGGAGGCGGTGCAAAAGAGACCCAGTACTTC. This sequence encodes CASSQGGGAKETQYF.